Below, one TCR beta chain is given with its context. The V gene's germline CDR1 is KGHSH and CDR2 LQKENI. V was clipped by 1 base and J by 0 bases, with 15 bases between them. The CDR3 is made up of 17 amino acids. The authors' processing: How many nucleated cells were present was estimated from reference gene primer amplification. Profiling relied on immunoSEQ multiplex PCR, and the TCRdb table lists in-frame clones only, not all of them. V, J and clone size are those of that table, while D and trimming were read from the DNA. Among some 700,000 clones listed, about 87% were seen once. The data stem from a study of blood T cell repertoires in COVID-19. At the level of the study: Acute-phase and convalescent COVID-19 samples originated in the United States, Italy and Spain. In each case, the material was cDNA or gDNA derived from T cells, B-cell-depleted T cells, or PBMCs.

The sequencing input was peripheral blood. The chain is built from TRBV18 and TRBJ1-1; D gene unclear. This sequence originates from a woman younger than 30 with acute or convalescent COVID-19. The CDR3 DNA sequence: TGTGCCAGCTCACCACGGGCTCAACTCTCTATGAACACTGAAGCTTTCTTT. Amino acid sequence: CASSPRAQLSMNTEAFF.